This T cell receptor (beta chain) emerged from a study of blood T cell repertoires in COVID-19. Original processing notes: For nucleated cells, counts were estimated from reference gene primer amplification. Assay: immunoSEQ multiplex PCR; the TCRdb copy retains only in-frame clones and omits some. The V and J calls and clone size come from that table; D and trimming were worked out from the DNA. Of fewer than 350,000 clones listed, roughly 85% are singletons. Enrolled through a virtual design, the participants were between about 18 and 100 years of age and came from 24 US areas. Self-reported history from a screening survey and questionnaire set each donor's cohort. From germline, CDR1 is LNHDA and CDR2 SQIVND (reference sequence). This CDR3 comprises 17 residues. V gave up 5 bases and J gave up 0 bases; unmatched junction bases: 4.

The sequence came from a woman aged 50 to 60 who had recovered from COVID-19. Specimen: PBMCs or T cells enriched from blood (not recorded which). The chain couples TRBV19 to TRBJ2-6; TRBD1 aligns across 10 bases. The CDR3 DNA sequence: TGTGCCAGTAGTGGAGGACAGGGGGTCTCTGGGGCCAACGTCCTGACTTTC. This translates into CASSGGQGVSGANVLTF.